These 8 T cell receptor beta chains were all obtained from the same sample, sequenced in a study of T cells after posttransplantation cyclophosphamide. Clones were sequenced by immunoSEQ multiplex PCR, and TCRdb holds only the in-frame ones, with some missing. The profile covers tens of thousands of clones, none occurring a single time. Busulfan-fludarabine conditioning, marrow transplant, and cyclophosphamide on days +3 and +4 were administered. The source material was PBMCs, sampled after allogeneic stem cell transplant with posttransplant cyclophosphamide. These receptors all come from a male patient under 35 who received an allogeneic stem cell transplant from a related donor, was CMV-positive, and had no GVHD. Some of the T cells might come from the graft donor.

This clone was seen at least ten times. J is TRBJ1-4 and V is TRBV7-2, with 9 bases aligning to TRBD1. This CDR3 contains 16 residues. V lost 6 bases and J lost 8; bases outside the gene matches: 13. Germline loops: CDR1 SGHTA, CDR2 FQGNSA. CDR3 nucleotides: TGTGCCAGCAGTAGAGCCGGGACAGGGTTAGGCGAAAAACTGTTTTTT. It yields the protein CASSRAGTGLGEKLFF. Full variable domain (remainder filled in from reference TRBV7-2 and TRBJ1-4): GAGVSQSPSNKVTEKGKDVELRCDPISGHTALYWYRQSLGQGLEFLIYFQGNSAPDKSGLPSDRFSAERTGGSVSTLTIQRTQQEDSAVYLCASSRAGTGLGEKLFFGSGTQLSVL.

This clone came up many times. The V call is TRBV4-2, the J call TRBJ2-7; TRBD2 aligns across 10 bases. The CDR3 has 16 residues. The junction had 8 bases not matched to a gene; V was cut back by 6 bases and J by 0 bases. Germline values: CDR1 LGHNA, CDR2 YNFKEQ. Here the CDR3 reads CASRSTSGANSYEQYF. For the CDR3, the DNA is TGTGCCAGCAGGTCCACTAGCGGGGCTAACTCCTACGAGCAGTACTTC.

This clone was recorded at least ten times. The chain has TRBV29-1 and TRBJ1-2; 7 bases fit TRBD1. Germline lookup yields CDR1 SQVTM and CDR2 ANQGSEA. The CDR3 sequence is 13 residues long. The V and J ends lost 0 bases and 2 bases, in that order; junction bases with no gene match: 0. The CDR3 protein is CSVEDRGNYGYTF. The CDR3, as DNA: TGCAGCGTTGAAGACAGGGGGAACTATGGCTACACCTTC. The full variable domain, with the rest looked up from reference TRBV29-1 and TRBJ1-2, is SAVISQKPSRDICQRGTSLTIQCQVDSQVTMMFWYRQQPGQSLTLIATANQGSEATYESGFVIDKFPISRPNLTFSTLTVSNMSPEDSSIYLCSVEDRGNYGYTFGSGTRLTVV.

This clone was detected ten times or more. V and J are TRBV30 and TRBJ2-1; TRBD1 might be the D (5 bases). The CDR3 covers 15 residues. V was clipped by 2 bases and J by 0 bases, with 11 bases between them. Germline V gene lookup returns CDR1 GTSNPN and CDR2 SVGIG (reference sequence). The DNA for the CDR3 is TGTGCCTGGAGTTGGGGCCCGAGCTCCTACAATGAGCAGTTCTTC. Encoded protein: CAWSWGPSSYNEQFF.

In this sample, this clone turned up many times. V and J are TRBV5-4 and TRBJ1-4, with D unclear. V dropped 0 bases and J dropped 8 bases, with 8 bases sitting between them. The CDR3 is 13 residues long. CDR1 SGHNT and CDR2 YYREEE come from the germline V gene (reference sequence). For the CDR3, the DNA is TGTGCCAGCAGCTTGGGCCCCCGGGAAAAACTGTTTTTT. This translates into CASSLGPREKLFF.

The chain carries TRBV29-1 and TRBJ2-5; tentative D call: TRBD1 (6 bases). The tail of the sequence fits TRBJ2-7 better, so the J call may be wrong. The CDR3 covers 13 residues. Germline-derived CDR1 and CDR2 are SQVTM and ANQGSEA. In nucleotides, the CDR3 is TGCAGCGTTGCAAGGACAGCCACCTACGAGCAGTACTTC. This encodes CSVARTATYEQYF.

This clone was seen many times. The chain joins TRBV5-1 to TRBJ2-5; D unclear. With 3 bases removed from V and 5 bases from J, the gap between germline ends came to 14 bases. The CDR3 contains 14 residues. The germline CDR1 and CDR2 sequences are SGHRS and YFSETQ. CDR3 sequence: CASSSRRPGETQYF. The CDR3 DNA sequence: TGCGCCAGCAGCTCCAGACGGCCCGGGGAGACCCAGTACTTC.

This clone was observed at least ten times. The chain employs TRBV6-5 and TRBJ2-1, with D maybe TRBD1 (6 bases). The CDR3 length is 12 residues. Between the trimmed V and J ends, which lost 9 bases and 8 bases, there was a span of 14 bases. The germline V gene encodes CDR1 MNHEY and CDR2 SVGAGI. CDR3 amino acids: CASYRVPHEQFF. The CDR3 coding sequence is TGTGCCAGTTACAGGGTCCCCCATGAGCAGTTCTTC.